This entry describes one T cell receptor (beta chain). No antigen is known for it. Every donor contributed approximately 10 milliliters of peripheral blood by blood draw. The ends lost 1 base at V and 3 bases at J; junction bases unmatched: 11. Germline V lookup: CDR1 SQVTM, CDR2 ANQGSEA. This CDR3 region has 19 residues. This specimen comes from a study of blood T cells in healthy people across ages. At the level of the study: Roughly one uniquely barcoded beta molecule per two T cells was captured. General study findings and limits: Naive T cell percentage and TCR beta diversity correlated strongly.

Through a sample-barcoded 5' primer and a J-beta primer mix, a second PCR was run for roughly 6 to 11 cycles. Each TCR beta cDNA got a 12-nucleotide random molecular identifier. TCRdb reanalysed the 5' RACE reads using MiXCR and keeps one entry per CDR3 protein. Of 700,000 or so distinct CDR3 sequences in the sample, about 20% were seen once. The TCR comes from a man in his 70s in good health. Sequenced: blood. The rearrangement joins TRBV29-1 to TRBJ2-1; TRBD2 aligns across 14 bases. Here the CDR3 reads CSVEGEGLAGVKSYNEQFF. In nucleotides, the CDR3 is TGCAGCGTTGAAGGAGAGGGACTAGCGGGAGTCAAGAGCTACAATGAGCAGTTCTTC.